This T cell receptor beta chain was recovered during a study of CD8 T cells in ankylosing spondylitis. Study-level points and caveats: From matched ankylosing spondylitis synovial fluid, disease-linked clones were reportedly recovered at significantly enriched levels. Certain motif variants had earlier been reported in reactive arthritis synovial fluid and blood. A TCR beta motif of roughly eight highly homologous variants appeared characteristic of ankylosing spondylitis blood.

Via MiXCR, TCRdb re-called the 5' RACE reads, giving one row per CDR3 protein. The repertoire holds nearly 250,000 distinct CDR3 sequences, with roughly 32% as singletons. Concerning this clonotype itself: Its antigen remains unidentified.

This TCR derives from a male donor with ankylosing spondylitis or in good health (not recorded which). The sequencing input was blood, either unsorted or a sorted T cell fraction (not recorded which).

The CDR3 spells CAWRGTGTTKQYF. The CDR3 nucleotides are TGTGCCTGGAGGGGGACAGGGACTACTAAGCAGTACTTC. The gene calls are TRBV30 and TRBJ2-7, with 9 bases that match TRBD1. With 3 bases clipped from V and 8 bases from J, the junction kept 8 bases outside the gene matches. Germline CDR1 is GTSNPN and CDR2 is SVGIG (reference sequence). CDR3 length equals 13 residues.